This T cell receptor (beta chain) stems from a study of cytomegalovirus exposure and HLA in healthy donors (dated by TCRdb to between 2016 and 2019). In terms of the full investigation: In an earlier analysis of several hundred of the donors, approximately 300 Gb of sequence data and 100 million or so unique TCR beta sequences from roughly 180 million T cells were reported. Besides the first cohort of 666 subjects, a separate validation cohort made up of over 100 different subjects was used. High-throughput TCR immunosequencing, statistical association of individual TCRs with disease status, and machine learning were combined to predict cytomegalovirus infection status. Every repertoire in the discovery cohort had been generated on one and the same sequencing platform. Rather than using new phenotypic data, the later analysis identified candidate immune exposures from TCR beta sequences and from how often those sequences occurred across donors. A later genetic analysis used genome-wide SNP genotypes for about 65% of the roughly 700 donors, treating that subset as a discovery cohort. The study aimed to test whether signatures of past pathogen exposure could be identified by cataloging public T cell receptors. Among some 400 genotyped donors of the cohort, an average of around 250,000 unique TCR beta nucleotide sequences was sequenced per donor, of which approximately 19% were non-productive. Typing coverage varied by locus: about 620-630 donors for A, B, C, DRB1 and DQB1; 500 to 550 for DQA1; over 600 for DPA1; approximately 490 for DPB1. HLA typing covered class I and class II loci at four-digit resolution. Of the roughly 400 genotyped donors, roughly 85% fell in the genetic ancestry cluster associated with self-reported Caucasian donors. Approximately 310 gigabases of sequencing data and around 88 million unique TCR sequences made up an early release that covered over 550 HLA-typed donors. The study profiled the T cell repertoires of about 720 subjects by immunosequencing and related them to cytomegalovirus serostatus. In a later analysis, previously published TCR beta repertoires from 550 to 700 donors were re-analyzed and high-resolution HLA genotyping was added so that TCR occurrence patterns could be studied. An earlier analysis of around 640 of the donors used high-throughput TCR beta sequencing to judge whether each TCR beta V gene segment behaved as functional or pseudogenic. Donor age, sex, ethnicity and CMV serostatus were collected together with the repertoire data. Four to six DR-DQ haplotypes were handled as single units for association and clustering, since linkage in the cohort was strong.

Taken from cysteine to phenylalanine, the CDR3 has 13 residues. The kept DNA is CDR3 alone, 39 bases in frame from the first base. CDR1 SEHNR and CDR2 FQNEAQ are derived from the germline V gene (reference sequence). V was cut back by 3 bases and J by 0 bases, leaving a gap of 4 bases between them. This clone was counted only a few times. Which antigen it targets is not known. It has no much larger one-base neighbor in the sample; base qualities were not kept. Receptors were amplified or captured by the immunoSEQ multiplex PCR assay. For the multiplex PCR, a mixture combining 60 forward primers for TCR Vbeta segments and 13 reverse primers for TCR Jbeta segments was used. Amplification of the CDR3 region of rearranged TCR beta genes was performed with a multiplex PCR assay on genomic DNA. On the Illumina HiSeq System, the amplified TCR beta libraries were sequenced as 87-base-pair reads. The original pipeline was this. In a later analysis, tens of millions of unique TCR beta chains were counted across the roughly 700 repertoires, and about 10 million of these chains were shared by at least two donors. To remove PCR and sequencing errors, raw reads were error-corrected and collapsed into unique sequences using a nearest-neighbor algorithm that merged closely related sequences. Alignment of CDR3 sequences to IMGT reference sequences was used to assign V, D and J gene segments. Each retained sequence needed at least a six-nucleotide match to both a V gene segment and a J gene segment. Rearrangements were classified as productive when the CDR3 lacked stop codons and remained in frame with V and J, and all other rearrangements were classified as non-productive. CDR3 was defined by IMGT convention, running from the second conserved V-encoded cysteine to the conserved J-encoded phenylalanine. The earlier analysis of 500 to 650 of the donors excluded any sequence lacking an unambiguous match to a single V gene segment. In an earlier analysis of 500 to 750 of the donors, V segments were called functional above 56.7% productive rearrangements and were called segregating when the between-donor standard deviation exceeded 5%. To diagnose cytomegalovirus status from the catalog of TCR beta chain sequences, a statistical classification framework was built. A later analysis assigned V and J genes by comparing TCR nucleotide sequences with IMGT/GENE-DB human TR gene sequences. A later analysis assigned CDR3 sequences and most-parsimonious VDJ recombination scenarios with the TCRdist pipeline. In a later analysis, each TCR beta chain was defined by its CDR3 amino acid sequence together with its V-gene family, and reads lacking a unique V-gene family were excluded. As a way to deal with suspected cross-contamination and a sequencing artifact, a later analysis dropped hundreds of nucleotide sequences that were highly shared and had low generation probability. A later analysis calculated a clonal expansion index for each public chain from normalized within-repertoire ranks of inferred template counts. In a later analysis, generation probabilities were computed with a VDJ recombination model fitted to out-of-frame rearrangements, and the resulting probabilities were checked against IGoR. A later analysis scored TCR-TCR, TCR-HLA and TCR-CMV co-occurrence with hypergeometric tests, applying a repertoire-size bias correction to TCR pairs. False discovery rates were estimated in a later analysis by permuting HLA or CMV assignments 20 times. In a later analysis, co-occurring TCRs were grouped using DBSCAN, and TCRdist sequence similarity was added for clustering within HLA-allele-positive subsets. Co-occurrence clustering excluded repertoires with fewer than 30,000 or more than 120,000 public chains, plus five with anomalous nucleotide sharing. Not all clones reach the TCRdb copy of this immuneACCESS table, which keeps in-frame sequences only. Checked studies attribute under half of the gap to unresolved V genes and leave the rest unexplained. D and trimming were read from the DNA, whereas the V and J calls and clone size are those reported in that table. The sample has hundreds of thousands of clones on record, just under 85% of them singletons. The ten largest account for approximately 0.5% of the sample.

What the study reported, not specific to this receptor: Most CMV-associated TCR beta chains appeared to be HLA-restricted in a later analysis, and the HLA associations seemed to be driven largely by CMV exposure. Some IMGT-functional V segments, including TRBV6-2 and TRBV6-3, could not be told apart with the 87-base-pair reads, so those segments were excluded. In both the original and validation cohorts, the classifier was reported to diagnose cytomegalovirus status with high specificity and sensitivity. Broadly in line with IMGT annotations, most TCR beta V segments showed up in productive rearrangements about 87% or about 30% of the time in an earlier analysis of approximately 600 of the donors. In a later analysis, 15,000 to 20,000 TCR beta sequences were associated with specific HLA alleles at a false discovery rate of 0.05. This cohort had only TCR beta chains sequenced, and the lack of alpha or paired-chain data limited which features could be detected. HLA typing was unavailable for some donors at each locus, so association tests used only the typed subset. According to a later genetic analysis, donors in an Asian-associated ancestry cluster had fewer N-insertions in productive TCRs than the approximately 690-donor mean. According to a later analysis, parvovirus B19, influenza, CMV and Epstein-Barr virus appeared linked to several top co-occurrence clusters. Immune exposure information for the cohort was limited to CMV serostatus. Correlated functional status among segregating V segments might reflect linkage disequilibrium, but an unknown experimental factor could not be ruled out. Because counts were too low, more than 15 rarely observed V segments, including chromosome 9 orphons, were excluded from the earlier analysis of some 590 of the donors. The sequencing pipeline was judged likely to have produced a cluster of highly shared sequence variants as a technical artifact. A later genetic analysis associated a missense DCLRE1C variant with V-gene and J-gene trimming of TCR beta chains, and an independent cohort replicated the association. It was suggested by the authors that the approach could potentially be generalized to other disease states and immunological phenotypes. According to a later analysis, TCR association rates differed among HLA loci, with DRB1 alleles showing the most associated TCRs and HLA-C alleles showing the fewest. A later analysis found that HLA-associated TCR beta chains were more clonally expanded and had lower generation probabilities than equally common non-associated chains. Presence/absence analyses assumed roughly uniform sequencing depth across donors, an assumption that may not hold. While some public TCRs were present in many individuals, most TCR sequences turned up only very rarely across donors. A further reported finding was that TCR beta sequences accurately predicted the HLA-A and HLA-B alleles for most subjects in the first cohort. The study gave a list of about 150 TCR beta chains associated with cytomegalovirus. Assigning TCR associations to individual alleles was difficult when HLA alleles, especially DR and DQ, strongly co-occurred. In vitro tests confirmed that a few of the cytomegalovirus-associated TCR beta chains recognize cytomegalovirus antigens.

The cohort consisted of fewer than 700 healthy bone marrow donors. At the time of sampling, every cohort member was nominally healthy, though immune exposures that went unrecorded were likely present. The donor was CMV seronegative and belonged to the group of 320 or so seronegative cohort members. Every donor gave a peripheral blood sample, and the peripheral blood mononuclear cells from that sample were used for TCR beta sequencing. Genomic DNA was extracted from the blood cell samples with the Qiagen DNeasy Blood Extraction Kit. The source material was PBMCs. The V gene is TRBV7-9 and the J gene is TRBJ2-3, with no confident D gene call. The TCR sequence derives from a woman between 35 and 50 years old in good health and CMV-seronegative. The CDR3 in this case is CASSFQSTDTQYF. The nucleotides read TGTGCCAGCAGCTTCCAAAGCACAGATACGCAGTATTTT.